What follows are 25 T cell receptor beta chains derived from one specimen sequenced in a study of blood T cell repertoires in COVID-19. Here immunoSEQ multiplex PCR was the method, and the copy in TCRdb shows in-frame clones only, minus some. The sample has a few hundred thousand clones, around 87% seen once. Input material: PBMCs or T cells enriched from blood (not recorded which). These receptors were obtained from a woman aged 40-49 years who had recovered from COVID-19.

The chain couples TRBV10-3 to TRBJ2-5; the D gene is possibly TRBD1 (5 bases). The CDR3 contains 16 residues. Germline-derived CDR1 and CDR2 are ENHRY and SYGVKD. V lost 2 bases and J 1 base, leaving 14 bases between the germline ends. CDR3 sequence reads: CAISEKTENSQETQYF. The CDR3 DNA sequence: TGTGCCATCAGTGAGAAGACAGAGAATTCCCAAGAGACCCAGTACTTC.

The chain has TRBV19 and TRBJ2-7, with 10 positions matching TRBD1. CDR3 length equals 14 residues. The germline gives CDR1 LNHDA, CDR2 SQIVND (reference sequence). Germline trimming cut 6 bases from V and 7 bases from J; bases unmatched to any gene: 9. The CDR3 region is CASRTTGGAWEQYF. The DNA for the CDR3 is TGTGCCAGTAGAACGACAGGGGGCGCTTGGGAGCAGTACTTC.

The genes are TRBV6-5 and TRBJ2-7; D unresolved. The germline V gene has CDR1 MNHEY and CDR2 SVGAGI. Trimming pared 7 bases from V and 3 bases from J, leaving 13 bases between. The CDR3 is 13 residues long. CDR3 sequence reads: CASKSGSIYEQYF. CDR3 coding DNA: TGTGCCAGCAAGTCCGGGTCGATCTACGAGCAGTACTTC.

V and J are TRBV3-1 (or the pseudogene TRBV3-2) and TRBJ1-1; 7 bases are a match to TRBD1. The CDR3 runs 14 residues. With 1 base clipped from V and 8 bases from J, the junction kept 7 bases outside the gene matches. Germline V CDR1 and CDR2: LGHDT, YNNKEL (reference sequence). CDR3 sequence (DNA): TGTGCCAGCAGCCAAGGCAGGGGGGCGGGGGAAGCTTTCTTT. Its protein is CASSQGRGAGEAFF.

The chain has TRBV7-2 and TRBJ2-7; TRBD1 is a possible D gene (8 bases). CDR1 SGHTA and CDR2 FQGNSA come from the germline V gene. V lost 0 bases and J 2 bases, leaving 14 bases between the germline ends. The CDR3 is 16 amino acids. CDR3 DNA: TGTGCCAGCAGCTTAGCATCACAGGGGGGGACCTACGAGCAGTACTTC. This translates into CASSLASQGGTYEQYF.

The J gene is TRBJ2-2, the V gene TRBV6-5; 9 nucleotides align to TRBD2. The CDR3 spans 15 residues. From germline, CDR1 is MNHEY and CDR2 SVGAGI. Trimming cost V 5 bases and J 4 bases; bases outside gene matches: 5. DNA for the CDR3: TGTGCCAGCAGTCGTAGCGGGAGTGGCACCGGGGAGCTGTTTTTT. Its protein is CASSRSGSGTGELFF.

The chain is built from TRBV7-8 and TRBJ2-3; 13 bases fit TRBD2. The CDR3 has 19 amino acids. Trimming at V came to 4 bases and at J to 2 bases, leaving 12 bases not matched to a gene. From germline, CDR1 is SGHVS and CDR2 FQNEAQ. The chain's CDR3 is CASSSRLAGGPTLTDTQYF. The CDR3 DNA sequence: TGTGCCAGCAGCTCACGACTAGCGGGAGGCCCAACTCTCACAGATACGCAGTATTTT.

This chain joins TRBV19 and TRBJ2-4, with D maybe TRBD1 (6 bases). Between the trimmed V and J ends, which lost 0 bases and 0 bases, there was a span of 12 bases. This CDR3 contains 17 residues. CDR1 LNHDA and CDR2 SQIVND come from the germline V gene (reference sequence). Here the CDR3 DNA reads TGTGCCAGTAGTATAGAAGGGCAGGGGCTAGCCAAAAACATTCAGTACTTC. Encoded protein: CASSIEGQGLAKNIQYF.

The CDR3 DNA follows: TGCGCCAGCAGGGCGAGCGATCCGGGACTGGGGGGCTACACCTTC. Encoded protein: CASRASDPGLGGYTF. The chain uses TRBV10-2 and TRBJ1-2; D possibly corresponds to TRBD1 (5 bases). V was clipped by 6 bases and J by 8 bases, with 22 bases between them. CDR1 and CDR2 from the germline V gene are WSHSY and SAAADI. This CDR3 contains 15 residues.

This clone appeared a single time. The chain combines TRBV24-1 with TRBJ2-7; tentative D call: TRBD1 (5 bases). V was clipped by 4 bases and J by 6 bases, with 15 bases between them. CDR3 length equals 14 residues. Germline values: CDR1 KGHDR, CDR2 SFDVKD. CDR3 residues: CATSELQVRREQYF. CDR3 in DNA: TGTGCCACCAGTGAGCTACAGGTAAGGCGCGAGCAGTACTTC.

The chain carries TRBV4-2 and TRBJ2-2; 9 bases align to TRBD2. CDR1 LGHNA and CDR2 YNFKEQ come from the germline V gene. V lost 1 base and J lost 2; bases outside the gene matches: 2. CDR3 length: 16 amino acids. CDR3 protein: CASSQGLAANTGELFF. In nucleotides, the CDR3 is TGTGCCAGCAGCCAAGGACTAGCGGCAAACACCGGGGAGCTGTTTTTT.

V gene TRBV13 combines with J gene TRBJ2-7; 7 nucleotides line up with TRBD2. CDR1 and CDR2 from the germline V gene are PRHDT and FYEKMQ (reference sequence). Trimming took 5 bases from V and 3 from J; bases not matched to a gene: 19. The CDR3 is 18 residues long. The CDR3 sequence is CASSTTNYRGGKNYEQYF. CDR3 DNA: TGTGCCAGCAGCACCACTAACTATCGGGGAGGGAAGAACTACGAGCAGTACTTC.

The CDR3 sequence: CASSEDRVGELFF. The CDR3 DNA follows: TGCGCCAGCAGTGAAGACAGGGTCGGGGAGCTGTTTTTT. This rearrangement joins TRBV10-2 to TRBJ2-2; 7 bases fit TRBD1. In germline, CDR1 is WSHSY, CDR2 SAAADI. J was trimmed by 7 bases and V by 3 bases; bases with no gene match: 2. The CDR3 contains 13 residues.

The gene calls are TRBV4-3 and TRBJ1-2, with D maybe TRBD1 (6 bases). The CDR3 runs to 18 residues. Germline V gives CDR1 LGHNA, CDR2 YSLEER. Trimming pared 0 bases from V and 0 bases from J, leaving 17 bases between. CDR3 amino acids: CASSQEVPSGASNYGYTF. CDR3 nucleotide sequence: TGCGCCAGCAGCCAAGAAGTCCCCTCAGGGGCCTCTAACTATGGCTACACCTTC.

V and J are TRBV10-3 and TRBJ1-1; 7 bases are shared with TRBD1. The CDR3 has 14 amino acids. V shed 6 bases, J shed 7 bases, and the junction held 11 bases outside the gene matches. The V gene's germline CDR1 is ENHRY and CDR2 SYGVKD. CDR3 nucleotides: TGTGCCATCAGAGGGGACAGCGCGACCTATGAAGCTTTCTTT. Residues: CAIRGDSATYEAFF.

V usage is TRBV5-5 and J usage is TRBJ2-1; 8 nucleotides match TRBD2. Looked up from germline, CDR1 is SGHKS and CDR2 is YYEKEE (reference sequence). V gave up 2 bases and J gave up 3 bases; unmatched junction bases: 10. The CDR3 runs to 17 residues. CDR3 nucleotides: TGTGCCAGCAGCTTACGAGCGGGAGTAACGGACTACAATGAGCAGTTCTTC. This gives the protein CASSLRAGVTDYNEQFF. The whole variable domain, remainder taken from reference TRBV5-5 and TRBJ2-1, is DAGVTQSPTHLIKTRGQQVTLRCSPISGHKSVSWYQQVLGQGPQFIFQYYEKEERGRGNFPDRFSARQFPNYSSELNVNALLLGDSALYLCASSLRAGVTDYNEQFFGPGTRLTVL.

This clone has only a few counts. In nucleotides, the CDR3 is TGTGCCAGCAGCTTAGAAATCGGACAAACCTACGAGCAGTACTTC. It codes for CASSLEIGQTYEQYF. The V call is TRBV7-6, the J call TRBJ2-7; D may be TRBD1 (5 bases). Germline loops: CDR1 SGHVS, CDR2 FNYEAQ. This CDR3 has 15 residues. The V gene lost 1 base and the J gene lost 2 bases, with 12 bases spanning the gap.

This clone was seen a few times. The V gene is TRBV10-3, the J gene TRBJ2-2; the match to TRBD2 covers 10 bases. V gave up 6 bases and J gave up 5 bases; unmatched junction bases: 12. Germline assignment: CDR1 ENHRY and CDR2 SYGVKD. This CDR3 is 17 amino acids long. The CDR3 DNA is TGTGCCATCAGCCGGACTAGCGGACCCGATGGGACCGGGGAGCTGTTTTTT. This sequence encodes CAISRTSGPDGTGELFF.

For the CDR3, the DNA is TGTGCCAGCAGTTACGACACGGACGGGAATAATTCACCCCTCCACTTT. As protein: CASSYDTDGNNSPLHF. V and J are TRBV27 and TRBJ1-6; D is uncertain. Germline values: CDR1 MNHEY, CDR2 SMNVEV (reference sequence). Between the trimmed V and J ends, which lost 4 bases and 5 bases, there was a span of 15 bases. The CDR3 totals 16 residues.

The chain uses TRBV4-2 and TRBJ2-5; TRBD2 matches 9 bases. This CDR3 spans 15 amino acids. Germline CDR1 LGHNA, CDR2 YNFKEQ. J was trimmed by 13 bases and V by 0 bases; bases with no gene match: 12. The CDR3 coding sequence is TGTGCCAGCAGCCAAGATAGGCTAGCGGGAAGTCAACGGTACTTC. This gives the protein CASSQDRLAGSQRYF.

This clone came up once. The J gene is TRBJ1-2, the V gene TRBV7-9; D uncertain. The CDR3 has 15 amino acids. Germline CDR1 and CDR2: SEHNR and FQNEAQ (reference sequence). Trimming cost V 1 base and J 4 bases, with 13 bases left between them. CDR3: CASSLGHGMGYGYTF. In DNA form, the CDR3 reads TGTGCCAGCAGCTTAGGACATGGCATGGGCTATGGCTACACCTTC.

V and J are TRBV5-1 and TRBJ1-4, with no clear D. CDR1 and CDR2 (germline): SGHRS, YFSETQ. The CDR3 runs 15 residues. The germline V and J ends were trimmed by 4 bases and 2 bases, with 12 bases remaining between them. CDR3 nucleotide sequence: TGCGCCAGCAGCACCGGAGGTACGACTAATGAAAAACTGTTTTTT. Translated: CASSTGGTTNEKLFF.

The rearrangement joins TRBV3-1 (or the pseudogene TRBV3-2) to TRBJ2-5; D ambiguous. This CDR3 spans 18 amino acids. CDR1 is LGHDT and CDR2 is YNNKEL in the germline V gene (reference sequence). Trimming removed 4 bases from V and 5 bases from J, with 26 bases in between. The CDR3 reads CASSLKKWVDKSGETQYF. The CDR3 DNA reads as TGTGCCAGCAGCCTGAAAAAATGGGTAGACAAGTCCGGTGAGACCCAGTACTTC.

Concerning this clone: Germline is not matched at one junction end, which may reflect a read error. The rearrangement uses TRBV30 and TRBJ1-2, with D possibly matching TRBD1 (5 bases). This CDR3 has 10 amino acids. CDR1 GTSNPN and CDR2 SVGIG come from the germline V gene (reference sequence). In nucleotides, the CDR3 is TGTGCCGGGGGGAGGAGCTCACCTTCCTTC. Its protein product is CAGGRSSPSF.

V is TRBV10-3 and J is TRBJ1-5; D unresolved. The CDR3 covers 12 residues. Germline CDR1 ENHRY, CDR2 SYGVKD. V lost 4 bases and J 8 bases, leaving 9 bases between the germline ends. CDR3 residues: CAISGGSEPQHF. Written as DNA, the CDR3 is TGTGCCATCAGTGGTGGCAGCGAGCCCCAGCATTTT.